In its sample, the clone carrying this TCR beta chain was seen many times. Its antigen remains unidentified. TCRdb reprocessed the multiplex PCR reads with MiXCR, giving one entry per CDR3 protein. The sample records tens of thousands of distinct CDR3 sequences, 32% being singletons. This sample was taken from a study of breast tumors, draining lymph nodes, adjacent tissues. Findings and caveats of the study: The data were judged consistent with most tumor T cells coming from lymph node and expanding in tumor. Compared with basal-like, luminal-like tumors shared significantly more repertoire with nontumor tissue. Tumor TCR diversity was below lymph nodes but above nontumor tissue. Tumor T cell lymph node origin was a supported hypothesis, not proven.

The sequenced sample was breast tumor tissue. This TCR was recovered from a female donor with breast cancer. Some clones in this sample may be carry-over from other donors' samples.

In DNA, the CDR3 is TGCAGTGCTAGAGATTCGAGGGAGACCCAGTACTTC. It is translated as CSARDSRETQYF. The gene calls are TRBV20-1 and TRBJ2-5; D gene uncertain. The germline V and J ends were trimmed by 0 bases and 5 bases, with 7 bases remaining between them. CDR1 and CDR2 (germline): DFQATT, SNEGSKA (reference sequence). The CDR3 is 12 amino acids.